One and the same sample provided the 18 T cell receptor beta chains below, sequenced in a study of blood T cell repertoires in COVID-19. This table comes from immunoSEQ multiplex PCR, and its TCRdb copy is limited to in-frame clones, with some not included. The sample yields roughly 88,000 clones, about nine tenths seen once. The sequenced material came from peripheral blood. The receptor set was obtained from a woman aged 45-60 years in a cohort sampled during active COVID-19.

This clone was seen just once. The chain joins TRBV14 to TRBJ1-2; weak D call: TRBD1 (5 bases). Germline V gene data show CDR1 as SGHDN and CDR2 as FVKESK. The CDR3 is made up of 13 amino acids. Trimming stripped 2 bases from V and 8 bases from J, with 12 bases between. In DNA, the CDR3 is TGTGCCAGCAGCCAAAGGACAAAAGGCGGCTACACCTTC. Amino acids: CASSQRTKGGYTF.

The chain combines TRBV6-5 with TRBJ2-7, with D perhaps matching TRBD1 (7 bases). The V end lost 7 bases, the J end lost 3 bases, and 13 bases lay between the germline ends. Germline-derived CDR1 and CDR2 are MNHEY and SVGAGI. The CDR3 totals 13 residues. The CDR3 coding sequence is TGTGCCAGCATCGGGGGACAGTTCTACGAGCAGTACTTC. It specifies CASIGGQFYEQYF.

The chain carries TRBV19 and TRBJ2-3, with 9 positions matching TRBD1. The V segment lost 4 bases and the J segment 4 bases; nucleotides outside the gene matches: 9. The CDR3 is 16 residues long. Germline V CDR1 and CDR2: LNHDA, SQIVND (reference sequence). Written as DNA, the CDR3 is TGTGCCAGTAGTACACCGGGACAGGGCGGGGCAGATACGCAGTATTTT. The encoded protein is CASSTPGQGGADTQYF.

In its sample, this clone was seen a few times. The chain is built from TRBV7-8 and TRBJ1-6, with D tentatively TRBD1 (5 bases). Trimming pared 3 bases from V and 6 bases from J, leaving 9 bases between. Germline lookup yields CDR1 SGHVS and CDR2 FQNEAQ. CDR3 size: 14 residues. The CDR3: CASSFLTANSPLHF. CDR3 DNA sequence: TGTGCCAGCAGCTTTTTGACAGCTAATTCACCCCTCCACTTT. Full variable domain (rest looked up from reference TRBV7-8 and TRBJ1-6): GAGVSQSPRYKVAKRGQDVALRCDPISGHVSLFWYQQALGQGPEFLTYFQNEAQLDKSGLPSDRFFAERPEGSVSTLKIQRTQQEDSAVYLCASSFLTANSPLHFGNGTRLTVT.

V gene TRBV19 combines with J gene TRBJ2-7, with 9 bases aligning to TRBD2. CDR3 length: 12 amino acids. Germline V gene lookup returns CDR1 LNHDA and CDR2 SQIVND (reference sequence). After removal of 5 bases from V and 12 bases from J, the junction contained 8 bases not matched to a gene. This chain's CDR3 is CASSGGGDLAYF. CDR3 DNA: TGTGCCAGTAGTGGCGGGGGGGACCTCGCGTACTTC.

The rearrangement uses TRBV7-2 and TRBJ2-5; TRBD2 matches 11 bases. This CDR3 region has 15 residues. Germline-derived CDR1 and CDR2 are SGHTA and FQGNSA. J was trimmed by 2 bases and V by 4 bases; bases with no gene match: 3. CDR3 protein: CASSYLAGGQETQYF. CDR3 nucleotide sequence: TGTGCCAGCAGCTATCTAGCGGGAGGTCAAGAGACCCAGTACTTC.

The V gene is TRBV7-3, the J gene TRBJ2-3; 7 nucleotides line up with TRBD2. CDR1 and CDR2 (germline): SGHTA, FQGTGA. The CDR3 totals 14 residues. J lost 5 bases, V lost 4 bases, and 6 bases had no gene match. Here the CDR3 DNA reads TGTGCCAGCAGCTCAGGCGGGGGAAGAGATACGCAGTATTTT. This gives the protein CASSSGGGRDTQYF.

The V call is TRBV7-9, the J call TRBJ2-3; D uncertain. V lost 1 base and J lost 0, with 8 bases in between. The germline V gene has CDR1 SEHNR and CDR2 FQNEAQ (reference sequence). This CDR3 is built from 15 residues. CDR3: CASSLGSTSTDTQYF. The CDR3 DNA is TGTGCCAGCAGCTTAGGGAGTACTAGCACAGATACGCAGTATTTT.

The V and J genes are TRBV5-1 and TRBJ2-3; weak D call: TRBD2 (5 bases). Germline V gene sequence: CDR1 SGHRS, CDR2 YFSETQ. The V and J ends lost 0 bases and 6 bases respectively, with 11 bases between them. This CDR3 is 14 amino acids long. Here the CDR3 reads CASSLAEGLDTQYF. CDR3 nucleotides: TGCGCCAGCAGCTTGGCCGAGGGTCTGGATACGCAGTATTTT.

The chain joins TRBV4-1 to TRBJ2-5; 7 nucleotides agree with TRBD2. This CDR3 is built from 14 residues. Germline-derived CDR1 and CDR2 are MGHRA and YSYEKL. The V segment lost 5 bases and the J segment 5 bases; nucleotides outside the gene matches: 8. This CDR3 reads CASSWAGEDETQYF. The CDR3 DNA reads TGCGCCAGCAGCTGGGCGGGAGAGGATGAGACCCAGTACTTC.

The chain uses TRBV15 and TRBJ1-4; 8 bases fit TRBD1. CDR3 length: 16 amino acids. Germline-derived CDR1 and CDR2 are LNHNV and YYDKDF (reference sequence). V shed 5 bases, J shed 8 bases, and the junction held 13 bases outside the gene matches. Written as DNA, the CDR3 is TGTGCCACCAGCCGGCTAGGACAGGGAGGTAACGAAAAACTGTTTTTT. Translating gives CATSRLGQGGNEKLFF.

The J gene is TRBJ2-1, the V gene TRBV4-1; weak D call: TRBD1 (6 bases). V was trimmed by 3 bases and J by 3 bases, leaving 9 bases between them. The germline V gene has CDR1 MGHRA and CDR2 YSYEKL. The length of the CDR3 is 14 residues. In DNA form, the CDR3 reads TGCGCCAGCAGCCAGAGGGACAACTACAATGAGCAGTTCTTC. This gives the protein CASSQRDNYNEQFF.

The CDR3 reads CASCMRAEETQYF. In DNA form, the CDR3 reads TGCGCCAGCTGTATGCGGGCAGAAGAGACCCAGTACTTC. The chain uses TRBV5-1 and TRBJ2-5; a weak D match, TRBD2 (5 bases). The V and J ends lost 7 bases and 3 bases respectively, with 13 bases between them. The CDR3 has 13 amino acids. Germline V gives CDR1 SGHRS, CDR2 YFSETQ.

The rearrangement uses TRBV5-6 and TRBJ2-7; 13 nucleotides agree with TRBD2. Germline CDR1 and CDR2: SGHDT and YYEEEE. The J segment lost 1 base and the V segment lost 3 bases, leaving 10 bases of the junction unmatched. The CDR3 loop spans 18 amino acids. As DNA, the CDR3 is TGTGCCAGCAGCTCCGAGGGGAGACTAGCGGGGGGATCCTACGAGCAGTACTTC. This encodes CASSSEGRLAGGSYEQYF.

This clone was picked up one time. The J gene is TRBJ2-5, the V gene TRBV18; tentative D call: TRBD2 (6 bases). Per germline, CDR1 KGHSH and CDR2 LQKENI. The CDR3 contains 15 residues. The V end was cut by 4 bases, the J end by 3 bases, with 15 bases between. The chain's CDR3 is CASSRLVGAEETQYF. CDR3 nucleotides: TGTGCCAGCTCACGACTAGTGGGAGCCGAAGAGACCCAGTACTTC.

The chain joins TRBV6-5 to TRBJ2-7; maybe TRBD1 (7 bases). CDR1 MNHEY and CDR2 SVGAGI come from the germline V gene. The V and J ends lost 6 bases and 2 bases respectively, with 14 bases between them. This CDR3 region has 14 residues. CDR3 amino acids: CASRRGTVTYEQYF. The CDR3 DNA is TGTGCCAGCAGGCGCGGGACAGTCACCTACGAGCAGTACTTC.

V usage is TRBV3-1 (or the pseudogene TRBV3-2) and J usage is TRBJ2-1; TRBD2 matches 13 bases. In germline, CDR1 is LGHDT, CDR2 YNNKEL (reference sequence). The ends lost 4 bases at V and 4 bases at J; junction bases unmatched: 4. The CDR3 totals 16 residues. DNA for the CDR3: TGTGCCAGCAGCCTGCCGGGACTAGCGGGATACAATGAGCAGTTCTTC. This gives the protein CASSLPGLAGYNEQFF.

V is TRBV19 and J is TRBJ2-3; 7 bases are a match to TRBD1. CDR3 length: 15 amino acids. With V trimmed by 6 bases and J by 5 bases, 11 bases remained unmatched. Looked up from germline, CDR1 is LNHDA and CDR2 is SQIVND (reference sequence). CDR3 region: CASRTTGLRGDTQYF. The CDR3, as DNA: TGTGCCAGTAGGACGACAGGGTTAAGGGGAGATACGCAGTATTTT. Combining the CDR3 with reference TRBV19 and TRBJ2-3 gives the whole variable domain DGGITQSPKYLFRKEGQNVTLSCEQNLNHDAMYWYRQDPGQGLRLIYYSQIVNDFQKGDIAEGYSVSREKKESFPLTVTSAQKNPTAFYLCASRTTGLRGDTQYFGPGTRLTVL.